A single sample is the source of the 21 T cell receptor beta chains below, sequenced in a study of T cell clonality in common variable immunodeficiency. The protocol was immunoSEQ multiplex PCR, while the TCRdb copy is restricted to in-frame clones and leaves out a portion. Singletons are absent from the sample, which has 30,000 to 35,000 clones. Input material: peripheral blood mononuclear cells. Receptors were obtained from a person aged 18 to 75 in good health.

This clone has at least ten counts. Sequencing ends 3 residues short of the CDR3 end; the germline J gene provides the rest. V usage is TRBV20-1 and J usage is TRBJ2-2, with D possibly TRBD2 on 6 matching bases. Looked up from germline, CDR1 is DFQATT and CDR2 is SNEGSKA (reference sequence). Deletions cut 1 base from V and 0 bases from J, with 12 bases between. This CDR3 is built from 16 residues. The part of the CDR3 DNA that was read is TGCAGTGCTAGAGGGAGGGCCCTAACGAACACCGGGGAG. Translating it yields CSARGRALTNTGE. The complete CDR3 sequence is CSARGRALTNTGELFF.

This clone was detected many times. The read comes to an end 3 residues before the CDR3 does, leaving the germline J gene to fill in the end. The chain has TRBV19 and TRBJ1-4, with 8 bases lining up with TRBD1. Germline V lookup: CDR1 LNHDA, CDR2 SQIVND (reference sequence). Losses at the gene ends were 4 bases for V and 8 bases for J; bases not matched to a gene: 6. CDR3 size: 14 residues. CDR3 residues: CASSTGGAEEKLFF. CDR3 DNA, as far as it was read: TGTGCCAGTAGTACAGGGGGCGCGGAAGAAAAA.

In this sample, this clone turned up a few times. The CDR3 is cut off 3 residues early in the read; its end comes from the germline J gene. The gene calls are TRBV18 and TRBJ2-7; no clear D. The CDR3 is 12 amino acids. Germline assignment: CDR1 KGHSH and CDR2 LQKENI. Trimming cost V 5 bases and J 3 bases, with 8 bases left between them. The CDR3 protein is CASSADFYEQYF. The CDR3 bases that were read are TGTGCCAGCTCAGCTGACTTCTACGAG.

This clone was found many times. The DNA ends 3 residues before the CDR3 does, and the rest of the CDR3 is filled in from the germline J gene. The V call is TRBV7-9, the J call TRBJ2-2, with 7 bases fitting TRBD2. Germline lookup yields CDR1 SEHNR and CDR2 FQNEAQ (reference sequence). The CDR3 runs to 15 residues. J gave up 1 base and V 3 bases, and 2 bases lay outside the gene matches. The CDR3 region is CASSFLAENTGELFF. The sequenced CDR3 bases are TGTGCCAGCAGCTTCCTAGCGGAGAACACCGGGGAG.

This clone was seen only a few times. The read comes to an end 3 residues before the CDR3 does, leaving the germline J gene to fill in the end. This chain uses TRBV7-9 with TRBJ1-1; tentatively, D is TRBD1 (5 bases). The V end was cut by 6 bases, the J end by 5 bases, with 13 bases between. The CDR3 is made up of 13 amino acids. Germline V gene data show CDR1 as SEHNR and CDR2 as FQNEAQ (reference sequence). The CDR3: CASSKMDTTEAFF. The sequenced CDR3 bases are TGTGCCAGCAGTAAAATGGACACTACTGAA. Filled out from reference TRBV7-9 and TRBJ1-1, the complete variable domain reads DTGVSQNPRHKITKRGQNVTFRCDPISEHNRLYWYRQTLGQGPEFLTYFQNEAQLEKSRLLSDRFSAERPKGSFSTLEIQRTEQGDSAMYLCASSKMDTTEAFFGQGTRLTVV.

In its sample, this clone was seen many times. The read ends 3 residues before the CDR3 terminus; that terminus is restored from the germline J gene. The rearrangement joins TRBV6-1 to TRBJ1-2, with D possibly being TRBD1 (5 bases). Germline-derived CDR1 and CDR2 are MNHNS and SASEGT. Trimming removed 0 bases from V and 7 bases from J, with 12 bases in between. CDR3 length: 14 residues. CDR3 bases read: TGTGCCAGCAGTGAAGCGGGGCGCCCGGGTGGC. Translation gives CASSEAGRPGG. The whole CDR3 region reads CASSEAGRPGGYTF.

A word on this clone: The sequenced fragment ends 3 residues before the CDR3 boundary, so the rest is inferred from the germline J gene. The V gene is TRBV7-6, the J gene TRBJ2-1; no firm D call. This CDR3 has 13 residues. V was shortened by 4 bases and J by 7 bases, with 11 bases between the two germline ends. Germline values: CDR1 SGHVS, CDR2 FNYEAQ. The CDR3 loop reads CASSSTGFNEQFF. The DNA read from the CDR3 is TGTGCCAGCAGCTCCACGGGTTTTAATGAG. The full variable domain, in which reference TRBV7-6 and TRBJ2-1 provide the parts outside the CDR3, is GAGVSQSPRYKVTKRGQDVALRCDPISGHVSLYWYRQALGQGPEFLTYFNYEAQQDKSGLPNDRFSAERPEGSISTLTIQRTEQRDSAMYRCASSSTGFNEQFFGPGTRLTVL.

This clone has a count of ten or more. The read gets to within 3 residues of the CDR3 end, and the germline J gene fills in the rest. The rearrangement joins TRBV7-9 to TRBJ1-1; possibly TRBD1 for D (5 bases). This CDR3 comprises 15 residues. Per germline, CDR1 SEHNR and CDR2 FQNEAQ (reference sequence). Trimming took 5 bases from V and 2 from J, leaving 15 bases between them. CDR3 DNA (partial): TGTGCCAGCAGCCAAGGGATACAGGCTAACACTGAA. Translation gives CASSQGIQANTE. The complete CDR3 reads CASSQGIQANTEAFF.

The sample holds many counts of this clone. The read comes to an end 3 residues before the CDR3 does, leaving the germline J gene to fill in the end. J is TRBJ2-1 and V is TRBV14; 10 nucleotides agree with TRBD2. The CDR3 has 18 amino acids. The V segment lost 1 base and the J segment 4 bases; nucleotides outside the gene matches: 10. Germline CDR1 is SGHDN and CDR2 is FVKESK. Partial CDR3 DNA: TGTGCCAGCAGCCAAGCATTTGGACTAGCGGAAAAATACAATGAG. It specifies CASSQAFGLAEKYNE. The full CDR3 is CASSQAFGLAEKYNEQFF.

This clone was recorded at least ten times. The read gets to within 3 residues of the CDR3 end, and the germline J gene fills in the rest. The chain combines TRBV11-2 with TRBJ1-1; D is uncertain. Germline V gene sequence: CDR1 SGHAT, CDR2 FQNNGV. V lost 1 base to trimming and J lost 5 bases, with 8 bases between them. The CDR3 length is 13 residues. The chain's CDR3 is CASSLGAQTEAFF. CDR3 DNA, as far as it was read: TGTGCCAGCAGCTTAGGGGCCCAGACTGAA.

This clone was seen a few times. The read stops 3 residues short of the end of the CDR3; the missing end is completed from the germline J gene. The V gene is TRBV18, the J gene TRBJ1-2; D ambiguous. CDR3 size: 15 residues. Germline lookup yields CDR1 KGHSH and CDR2 LQKENI. The sequenced CDR3 bases are TGTGCCAGCTCACCTCCAATAGGAGGGTATGATGAC. Translation gives CASSPPIGGYDD. The CDR3 in full is CASSPPIGGYDDYTF.

The sample holds many counts of this clone. CDR3 DNA, as far as it was read: TGTGCCAGTGTGACCGGGACAGGGAACACCGGGGAG. This codes for CASVTGTGNTGE. The full CDR3 protein reads CASVTGTGNTGELFF. J is TRBJ2-2 and V is TRBV28; the match to TRBD1 covers 8 bases. The read ends 3 residues shy of where the CDR3 ends; the end is completed using the germline J gene. The J segment lost 1 base and the V segment lost 9 bases, leaving 7 bases of the junction unmatched. This CDR3 is 15 amino acids long. Germline V gene lookup returns CDR1 MDHEN and CDR2 SYDVKM. The entire variable domain, with the rest obtained from reference TRBV28 and TRBJ2-2, is as follows: DVKVTQSSRYLVKRTGEKVFLECVQDMDHENMFWYRQDPGLGLRLIYFSYDVKMKEKGDIPEGYSVSREKKERFSLILESASTNQTSMYLCASVTGTGNTGELFFGEGSRLTVL.

Turning to this clone: One end of the junction varies from germline; a read error may be responsible. The sample contains more than one DNA sequence encoding this CDR3. The CDR3 is CASSPSSADSGNTIYF. The sequenced part of the CDR3 DNA is TGTGCCAGCTCACCATCCAGCGCGGACTCTGGAAACACG. The V and J genes are TRBV18 and TRBJ1-3; D is ambiguous. The read stops 3 residues short of the end of the CDR3; the missing end is completed from the germline J gene. The CDR3 has 16 amino acids. Germline CDR1 KGHSH, CDR2 LQKENI.

This clone showed up just a few times. The read stops 3 residues short of the end of the CDR3; the missing end is completed from the germline J gene. The chain uses TRBV30 and TRBJ2-3; the D gene is possibly TRBD1 (6 bases). This CDR3 is built from 15 residues. Germline CDR1 reads GTSNPN; CDR2 reads SVGIG (reference sequence). CDR3 in amino acids: CAWSVKVRGHQPQYF. The sequenced part of the CDR3 DNA is TGTGCCTGGAGTGTAAAGGTCAGGGGACATCAGCCG.

This clone has ten or more counts. The CDR3 goes on 3 residues after the read ends, and that part is filled in from the germline J gene. This chain connects TRBV10-1 to TRBJ2-3; 14 nucleotides match TRBD2. The CDR3 runs to 16 residues. V shed 5 bases and J 4 bases; nucleotides not matched to a gene: 5. CDR1 and CDR2 from the germline V gene are WNHNN and SYGVQD (reference sequence). CDR3 residues: CASSQTSGGGPDTQYF. The DNA read from the CDR3 is TGCGCCAGCAGTCAGACTAGCGGGGGGGGTCCAGATACG.

This clone came up a few times. The read ends 3 residues early relative to the CDR3; the germline J gene fills the gap. This chain joins TRBV5-1 and TRBJ1-2, with 9 bases matching TRBD1. CDR1 is SGHRS, CDR2 YFSETQ, per germline. V dropped 4 bases and J dropped 0; count of bases not matched to a gene: 7. The CDR3 has 16 amino acids. The chain's CDR3 is CASSPGQGLANYGYTF. Incomplete CDR3 DNA: TGCGCCAGCAGCCCGGGACAGGGATTAGCTAACTATGGC.

The CDR3 sequence is CASSQGQTRGNEAFF. The CDR3 DNA, read in part, is TGTGCCAGCAGCCAGGGGCAGACAAGAGGGAATGAA. The rearrangement uses TRBV7-9 and TRBJ1-1, with D perhaps matching TRBD1 (6 bases). The CDR3 extends 3 residues past the end of the read, so its final part is completed from the germline J gene. Trimming removed 5 bases from V and 7 bases from J, with 20 bases in between. Germline V gene data show CDR1 as SEHNR and CDR2 as FQNEAQ (reference sequence). This CDR3 is 15 amino acids long.

This clone has a count of ten or more. The read stops 3 residues short of the end of the CDR3; the missing end is completed from the germline J gene. V and J are TRBV20-1 and TRBJ2-3; 13 nucleotides agree with TRBD2. The CDR3 length is 15 residues. Trimming at V came to 6 bases and at J to 5 bases, leaving 8 bases not matched to a gene. Per the germline V gene, CDR1 is DFQATT and CDR2 is SNEGSKA (reference sequence). The CDR3: CSATGLAGTEDTQYF. The part of the CDR3 DNA that was read is TGCAGTGCAACGGGACTAGCGGGGACGGAAGATACG.

In its sample, this clone was seen many times. With the read ending 3 residues before the CDR3 end, the germline J gene is used to fill in that end. The chain joins TRBV5-1 to TRBJ1-2; D remains ambiguous. Trimming removed 0 bases at V and 2 bases at J, with 11 bases between. CDR1 and CDR2 (germline): SGHRS, YFSETQ. CDR3 length equals 15 residues. The covered CDR3 bases are TGCGCCAGCAGCTTGGCGAGAGCTTCCAACTATGGC. This gives the protein CASSLARASNYG. The entire CDR3 reads CASSLARASNYGYTF. The full variable domain, with the rest looked up from reference TRBV5-1 and TRBJ1-2, is KAGVTQTPRYLIKTRGQQVTLSCSPISGHRSVSWYQQTPGQGLQFLFEYFSETQRNKGNFPGRFSGRQFSNSRSEMNVSTLELGDSALYLCASSLARASNYGYTFGSGTRLTVV.

The table lists this clone with a few counts. The read halts 3 residues ahead of the CDR3 end, with the missing end drawn from the germline J gene. The same CDR3 can be traced to other DNA sequences in this sample. The gene calls are TRBV11-1 and TRBJ2-1; TRBD1 matches 7 bases. The ends lost 6 bases at V and 8 bases at J; junction bases unmatched: 7. The CDR3 consists of 13 residues. The germline V gene has CDR1 SGHAT and CDR2 FQDESV (reference sequence). CDR3 in amino acids: CASRTTGVDEQFF. The part of the CDR3 DNA that was read is TGTGCCAGCAGAACTACAGGGGTTGATGAG.

This clone came up many times. The read comes to an end 3 residues before the CDR3 does, leaving the germline J gene to fill in the end. V and J are TRBV12-5 and TRBJ1-5, with no clear D. The germline V and J ends were trimmed by 5 bases and 5 bases, with 10 bases remaining between them. Germline V gives CDR1 LGHNT, CDR2 FRNRAP. The CDR3 is 13 residues long. This CDR3 reads CASGRLPDQPQHF. The DNA read from the CDR3 is TGTGCTAGTGGTCGATTACCGGATCAGCCC.